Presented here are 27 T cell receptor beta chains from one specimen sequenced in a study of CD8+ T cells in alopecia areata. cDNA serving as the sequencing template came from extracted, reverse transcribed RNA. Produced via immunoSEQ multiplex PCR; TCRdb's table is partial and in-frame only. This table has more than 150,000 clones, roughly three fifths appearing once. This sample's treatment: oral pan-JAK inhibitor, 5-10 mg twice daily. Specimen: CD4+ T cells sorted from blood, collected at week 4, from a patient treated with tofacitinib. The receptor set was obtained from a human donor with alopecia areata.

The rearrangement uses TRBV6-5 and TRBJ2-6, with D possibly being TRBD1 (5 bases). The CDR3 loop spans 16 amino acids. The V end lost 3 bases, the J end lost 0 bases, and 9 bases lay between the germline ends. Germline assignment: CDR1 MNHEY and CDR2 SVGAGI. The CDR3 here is CASSYSQDSGANVLTF. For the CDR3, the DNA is TGTGCCAGCAGTTATTCACAGGACTCTGGGGCCAACGTCCTGACTTTC.

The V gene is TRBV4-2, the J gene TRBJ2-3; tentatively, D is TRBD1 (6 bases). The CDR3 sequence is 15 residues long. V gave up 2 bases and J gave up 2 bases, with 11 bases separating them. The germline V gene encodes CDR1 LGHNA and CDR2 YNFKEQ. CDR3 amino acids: CASSQHGQLTDTQYF. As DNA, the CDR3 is TGTGCCAGCAGCCAACATGGACAGCTCACAGATACGCAGTATTTT.

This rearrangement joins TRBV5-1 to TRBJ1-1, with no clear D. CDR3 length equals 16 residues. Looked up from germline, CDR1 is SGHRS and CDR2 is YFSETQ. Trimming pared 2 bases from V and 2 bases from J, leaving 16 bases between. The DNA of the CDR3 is TGCGCCAGCAGCTTCGGCAGCGCTCCTTTTAACACTGAAGCTTTCTTT. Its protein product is CASSFGSAPFNTEAFF.

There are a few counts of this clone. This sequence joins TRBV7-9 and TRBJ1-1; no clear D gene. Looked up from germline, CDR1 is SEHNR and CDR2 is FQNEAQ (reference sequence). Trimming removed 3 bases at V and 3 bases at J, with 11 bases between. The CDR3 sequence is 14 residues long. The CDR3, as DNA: TGTGCCAGCAGCTTCGAGGATAGGGACACTGAAGCTTTCTTT. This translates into CASSFEDRDTEAFF.

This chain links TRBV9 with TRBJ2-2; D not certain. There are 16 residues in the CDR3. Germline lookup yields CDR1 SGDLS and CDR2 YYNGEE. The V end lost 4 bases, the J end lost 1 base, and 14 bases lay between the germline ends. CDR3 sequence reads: CASSPSPAVNTGELFF. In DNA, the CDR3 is TGTGCCAGCAGCCCCAGTCCAGCCGTGAACACCGGGGAGCTGTTTTTT.

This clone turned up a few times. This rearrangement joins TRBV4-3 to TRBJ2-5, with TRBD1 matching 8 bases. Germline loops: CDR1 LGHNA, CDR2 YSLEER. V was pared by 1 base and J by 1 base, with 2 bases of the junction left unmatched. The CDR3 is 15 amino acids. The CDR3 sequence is CASSQAGTGQETQYF. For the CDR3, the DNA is TGCGCCAGCAGCCAAGCCGGGACAGGCCAAGAGACCCAGTACTTC.

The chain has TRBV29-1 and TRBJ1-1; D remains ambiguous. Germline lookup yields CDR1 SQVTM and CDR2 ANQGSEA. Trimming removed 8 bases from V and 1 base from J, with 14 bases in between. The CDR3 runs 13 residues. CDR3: CSSRTFGNTEAFF. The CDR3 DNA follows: TGCAGCTCCCGGACTTTCGGGAACACTGAAGCTTTCTTT.

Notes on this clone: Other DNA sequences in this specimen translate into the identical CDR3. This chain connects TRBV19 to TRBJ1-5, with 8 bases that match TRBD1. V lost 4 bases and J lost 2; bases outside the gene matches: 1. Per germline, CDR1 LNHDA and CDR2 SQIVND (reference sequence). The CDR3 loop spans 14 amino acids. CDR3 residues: CASSTTGGNQPQHF. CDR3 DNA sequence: TGTGCCAGTAGTACGACAGGGGGCAATCAGCCCCAGCATTTT.

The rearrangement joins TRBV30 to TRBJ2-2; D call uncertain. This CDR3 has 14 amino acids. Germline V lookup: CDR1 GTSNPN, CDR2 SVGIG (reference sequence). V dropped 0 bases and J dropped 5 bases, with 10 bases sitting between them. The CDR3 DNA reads TGTGCCTGGAGTGTATTTGACGGGACCGGGGAGCTGTTTTTT. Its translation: CAWSVFDGTGELFF. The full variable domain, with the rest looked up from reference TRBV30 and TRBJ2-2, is SQTIHQWPATLVQPVGSPLSLECTVEGTSNPNLYWYRQAAGRGLQLLFYSVGIGQISSEVPQNLSASRPQDRQFILSSKKLLLSDSGFYLCAWSVFDGTGELFFGEGSRLTVL.

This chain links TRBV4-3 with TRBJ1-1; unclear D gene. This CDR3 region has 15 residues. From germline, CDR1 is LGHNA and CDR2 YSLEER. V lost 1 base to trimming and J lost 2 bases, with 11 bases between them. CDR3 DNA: TGCGCCAGCAGCCAAGTCGCCAGACACAACACTGAAGCTTTCTTT. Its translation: CASSQVARHNTEAFF.

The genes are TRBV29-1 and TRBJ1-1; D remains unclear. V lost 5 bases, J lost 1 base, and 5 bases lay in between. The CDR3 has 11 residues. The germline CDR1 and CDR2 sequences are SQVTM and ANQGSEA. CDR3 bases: TGCAGCGTTCAAACGAACACTGAAGCTTTCTTT. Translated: CSVQTNTEAFF.

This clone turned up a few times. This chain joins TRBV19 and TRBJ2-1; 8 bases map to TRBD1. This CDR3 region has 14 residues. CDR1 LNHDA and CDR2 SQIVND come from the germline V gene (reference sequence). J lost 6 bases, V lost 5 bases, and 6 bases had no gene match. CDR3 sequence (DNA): TGTGCCAGTAGTCTCGGACAGGGCGTCAATGAGCAGTTCTTC. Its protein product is CASSLGQGVNEQFF.

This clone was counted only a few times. In DNA, the CDR3 is TGTGCCATCAGTGAGTCGGCAGGGATCTATGGCTACACCTTC. This encodes CAISESAGIYGYTF. The rearrangement joins TRBV10-3 to TRBJ1-2; the D gene is possibly TRBD1 (5 bases). Trimming cost V 0 bases and J 4 bases, with 9 bases left between them. Germline-derived CDR1 and CDR2 are ENHRY and SYGVKD. CDR3 length equals 14 residues.

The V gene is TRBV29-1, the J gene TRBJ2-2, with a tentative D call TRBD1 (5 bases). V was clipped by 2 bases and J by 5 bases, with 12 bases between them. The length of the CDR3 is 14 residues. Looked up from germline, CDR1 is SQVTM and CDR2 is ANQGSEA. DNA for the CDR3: TGCAGCGTTGAATTGGACATAAGGACCGGGGAGCTGTTTTTT. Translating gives CSVELDIRTGELFF.

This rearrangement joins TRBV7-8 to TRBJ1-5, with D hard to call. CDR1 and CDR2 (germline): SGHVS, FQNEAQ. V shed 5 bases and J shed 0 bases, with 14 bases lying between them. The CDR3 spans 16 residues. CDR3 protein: CASSGLVGGSNQPQHF. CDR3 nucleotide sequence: TGTGCCAGCAGCGGCCTAGTGGGCGGTAGCAATCAGCCCCAGCATTTT.

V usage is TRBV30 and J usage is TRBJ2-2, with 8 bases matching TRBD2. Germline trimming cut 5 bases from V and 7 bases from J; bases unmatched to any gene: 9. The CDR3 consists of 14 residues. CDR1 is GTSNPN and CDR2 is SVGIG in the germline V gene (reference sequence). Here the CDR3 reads CAWDPRGADGELFF. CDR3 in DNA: TGTGCCTGGGATCCGCGGGGGGCCGACGGGGAGCTGTTTTTT.

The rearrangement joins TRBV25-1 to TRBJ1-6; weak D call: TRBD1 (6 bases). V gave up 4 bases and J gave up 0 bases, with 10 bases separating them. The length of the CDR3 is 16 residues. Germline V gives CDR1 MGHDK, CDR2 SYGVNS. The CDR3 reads CASSGDTSSYNSPLHF. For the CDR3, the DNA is TGTGCCAGCAGTGGGGACACAAGCTCCTATAATTCACCCCTCCACTTT.

CDR3 loop: CAWSHTPSRDGYTF. DNA for the CDR3: TGTGCCTGGAGTCATACCCCGAGTAGAGATGGCTACACCTTC. The rearrangement links TRBV30 to TRBJ1-2; the D is unclear. V gave up 2 bases and J gave up 6 bases, with 16 bases separating them. Germline CDR1 is GTSNPN and CDR2 is SVGIG (reference sequence). The CDR3 covers 14 residues.

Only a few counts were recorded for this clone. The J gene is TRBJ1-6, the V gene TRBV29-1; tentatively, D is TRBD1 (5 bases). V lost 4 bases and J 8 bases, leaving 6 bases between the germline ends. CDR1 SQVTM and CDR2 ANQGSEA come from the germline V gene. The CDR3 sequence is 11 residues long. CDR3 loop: CSVGGDSPLHF. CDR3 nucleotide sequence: TGCAGCGTTGGGGGGGATTCACCCCTCCACTTT.

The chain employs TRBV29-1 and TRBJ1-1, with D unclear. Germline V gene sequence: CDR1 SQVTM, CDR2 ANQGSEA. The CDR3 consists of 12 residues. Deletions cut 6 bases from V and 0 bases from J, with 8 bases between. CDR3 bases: TGCAGCGTGAGGGATGTGAACACTGAAGCTTTCTTT. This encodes CSVRDVNTEAFF.

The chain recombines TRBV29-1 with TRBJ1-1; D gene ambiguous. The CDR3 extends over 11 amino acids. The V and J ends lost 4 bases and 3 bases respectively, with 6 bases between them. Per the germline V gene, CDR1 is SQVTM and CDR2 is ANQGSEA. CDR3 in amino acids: CSVGSDTEAFF. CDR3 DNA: TGCAGCGTTGGGTCAGACACTGAAGCTTTCTTT.

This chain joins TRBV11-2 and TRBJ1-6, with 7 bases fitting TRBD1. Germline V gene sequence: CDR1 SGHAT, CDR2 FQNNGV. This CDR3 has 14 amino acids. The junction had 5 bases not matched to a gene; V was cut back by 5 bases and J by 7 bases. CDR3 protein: CASSIGQENSPLHF. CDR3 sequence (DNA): TGTGCCAGCAGCATCGGACAGGAGAATTCACCCCTCCACTTT.

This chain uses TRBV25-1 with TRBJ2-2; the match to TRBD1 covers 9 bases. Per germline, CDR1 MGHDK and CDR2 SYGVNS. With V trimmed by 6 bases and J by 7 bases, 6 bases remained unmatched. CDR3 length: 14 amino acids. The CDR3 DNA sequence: TGTGCCAGCAGCTGGACAGGGGAACACGGGGAGCTGTTTTTT. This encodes CASSWTGEHGELFF.

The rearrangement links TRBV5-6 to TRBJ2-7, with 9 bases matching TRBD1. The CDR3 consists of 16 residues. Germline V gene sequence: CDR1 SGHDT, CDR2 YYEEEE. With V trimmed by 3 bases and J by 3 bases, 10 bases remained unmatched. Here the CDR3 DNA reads TGTGCCAGCAGCTGGGCCGGGGACAGGGTGATCTACGAGCAGTACTTC. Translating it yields CASSWAGDRVIYEQYF.

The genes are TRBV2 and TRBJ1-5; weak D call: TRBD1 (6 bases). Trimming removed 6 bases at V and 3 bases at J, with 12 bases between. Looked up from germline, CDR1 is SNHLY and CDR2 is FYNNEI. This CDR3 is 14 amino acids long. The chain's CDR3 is CASSPGQTNQPQHF. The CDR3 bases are TGTGCCAGCAGCCCCGGACAGACCAATCAGCCCCAGCATTTT.

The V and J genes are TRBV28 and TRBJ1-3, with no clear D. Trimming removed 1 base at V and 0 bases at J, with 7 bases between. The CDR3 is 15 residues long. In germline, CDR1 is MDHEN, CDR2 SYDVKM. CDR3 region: CASSLYSGSGNTIYF. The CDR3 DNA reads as TGTGCCAGCAGTTTATACTCAGGCTCTGGAAACACCATATATTTT.

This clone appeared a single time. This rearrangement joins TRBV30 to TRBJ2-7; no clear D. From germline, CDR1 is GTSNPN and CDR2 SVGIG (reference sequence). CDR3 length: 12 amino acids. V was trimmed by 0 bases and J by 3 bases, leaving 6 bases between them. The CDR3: CAWSVVGYEQYF. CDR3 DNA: TGTGCCTGGAGTGTTGTGGGCTACGAGCAGTACTTC.